These T cell receptor beta chains were read from a single sample in a study of T cell changes during pregnancy in multiple sclerosis. The method was immunoSEQ multiplex PCR; TCRdb's version includes in-frame clones alone and lacks a portion of them. The sample yields tens of thousands of clones, about 91% seen once. The specimen comprised CD4+ T cells from peripheral blood mononuclear cells, sampled in the second trimester of pregnancy. The source of these receptors is a female donor in good health, enrolled as a control in a pregnancy study. Each CDR3 is given with its conserved first and last residue. The D gene is left open where the match is weak. The size entry is marked missing in some rows and otherwise reads once, few, many or a size class.

TRBV5-4	NA	TRBJ2-2	NA	TGTGCCAGCAGCCTAGGAGGGAACACCGGGGAGCTGTTTTTT	CASSLGGNTGELFF
TRBV11-1	TRBD1	TRBJ2-5	NA	TGTGCCAGCAGCTTAGCGCGGACAGGGCAAGAGACCCAGTACTTC	CASSLARTGQETQYF
TRBV28	NA	TRBJ2-1	NA	TGTGCCAGCAGTTTTTTCGGAGCCGTCAATGAGCAGTTCTTC	CASSFFGAVNEQFF
TRBV5-5	NA	TRBJ2-7	NA	TGTGCCAGCAGCTTGCTACGGGGGTCCTACGAGCAGTACTTC	CASSLLRGSYEQYF
TRBV2	TRBD2	TRBJ2-7	NA	TGTGCCAGCAGTGGGGGACTAGCGGGAGCTGAGCAGTACTTC	CASSGGLAGAEQYF
TRBV28	NA	TRBJ2-5	NA	TGTGCCAGCCTCACAGGGGGGGTACAAAACCCCCAAGAGACCCAGTACTTC	CASLTGGVQNPQETQYF
TRBV2	TRBD1	TRBJ2-5	NA	TGTGCCAGCATGGTGAGCAGGCGACAGGGCTCGTACTTC	CASMVSRRQGSYF
TRBV18	NA	TRBJ2-7	NA	TGTGCCAGCTCACCAGGGCTAGCGACCACCTACGAGCAGTACTTC	CASSPGLATTYEQYF
TRBV7-8	TRBD2	TRBJ2-1	NA	TGTGCCAGCAGCTCCCCAGGGGTCGTCGTTGGCGGGAGGTCCCCGCAGTTCTTC	CASSSPGVVVGGRSPQFF
TRBV5-4	TRBD1	TRBJ1-2	few	TGTGCCAGCACCGTGGACAGGGAGCACTATGGCTACACCTTC	CASTVDREHYGYTF
TRBV5-1	NA	TRBJ2-3	NA	TGCGCCAGCAGACAGGGAGTTTTTTCGGATACGCAGTATTTT	CASRQGVFSDTQYF
TRBV4-3	NA	TRBJ2-3	NA	TGCGCCAGCAGCGCAGCCCCCTTGCGGGGCACAGATACGCAGTATTTT	CASSAAPLRGTDTQYF
TRBV11-2	NA	TRBJ2-7	NA	TGTGCCAGCAGCGGCAGGGGCTACGAGCAGTACTTC	CASSGRGYEQYF
TRBV18	NA	TRBJ2-1	once	TGTGCCAGCTCAGCAACTCAGGGGTCCTACAATGAGCAGTTCTTC	CASSATQGSYNEQFF
TRBV7-2	TRBD1	TRBJ2-1	NA	TGTGCCAGCAGAATCGGCCCGGGACAGGGTGAACATGAGCAGTTCTTC	CASRIGPGQGEHEQFF
TRBV25-1	TRBD2	TRBJ2-5	NA	TGTGCCAGCAGTGAATACAGGGGGAGCGGGGGGGCCCAAGAGACCCAGTACTTC	CASSEYRGSGGAQETQYF